This entry is about one TCR beta chain. No antigen is known for it. No base-level quality is on record; no much larger clone is a single base apart. In total, approximately 700 healthy bone marrow donors made up the cohort. All cohort members were sampled while nominally healthy, although unrecorded immune exposures were likely present. The donor tested CMV seronegative and was one of the 352 seronegative cohort members. Each donor provided a peripheral blood sample, and peripheral blood mononuclear cells were used for TCR beta sequencing. Genomic DNA extraction from the blood cell samples was performed with the Qiagen DNeasy Blood Extraction Kit. This entry is derived from a study of cytomegalovirus exposure and HLA in healthy donors (dated by TCRdb to about 2017). A note on the overall study: An earlier analysis of several hundred of the donors reported 276 Gb of sequence data and about 120 million unique TCR beta sequences obtained from about 170 million T cells. Rather than drawing on any new phenotypic data, the later analysis identified candidate immune exposures from TCR beta sequences and the way those sequences occurred across donors. Along with the approximately 650-subject first cohort, a separate validation cohort of over a hundred different subjects was used. The aim of the study was to test whether cataloging public T cell receptors could identify signatures of past pathogen exposure. To decide whether each TCR beta V gene segment behaved as functional or pseudogenic, an earlier analysis of approximately 590 of the donors relied on high-throughput TCR beta sequencing. Donor age, sex, ethnicity and CMV serostatus were compiled alongside the repertoire data. To predict cytomegalovirus infection status, the study combined high-throughput TCR immunosequencing, statistical association of individual TCRs with disease status, and machine learning. Roughly 300 gigabases of sequencing data and tens of millions of unique TCR sequences were included in an early release covering roughly 600 HLA-typed donors. Typing coverage varied by locus: roughly 629-630 donors for A, B, C, DRB1 and DQB1; roughly 500 for DQA1; approximately 570 for DPA1; 450 to 480 for DPB1. Because of strong linkage in the cohort, roughly 5 DR-DQ haplotypes were treated as single units for association and clustering. Every discovery cohort repertoire had been produced on one sequencing platform. Of the roughly 400 genotyped donors, roughly 76% were placed in the genetic ancestry cluster associated with self-reported Caucasian donors. In a later genetic analysis, genome-wide SNP genotypes for 398 of the 666 donors were used, and that subset was treated as a discovery cohort. Among almost 400 genotyped donors of the cohort, an average of about 240,000 unique TCR beta nucleotide sequences were sequenced per donor, around 20% of them non-productive. HLA typing included class I and class II loci at four-digit resolution. In a later analysis, previously published TCR beta repertoires from 550 to 750 donors were re-analyzed and high-resolution HLA genotyping was added so that TCR occurrence patterns could be studied. The T cell repertoires of about 700 subjects were profiled by immunosequencing and related to cytomegalovirus serostatus. Study-wide conclusions, independent of this receptor: It was suggested by the authors that the approach could potentially be generalized to other disease states and immunological phenotypes. According to a later analysis, parvovirus B19, influenza, CMV and Epstein-Barr virus appeared linked to several top co-occurrence clusters. The classifier was reported to diagnose cytomegalovirus status with high specificity and sensitivity in both the original cohort and the validation cohort. Most TCR sequences were seen in very few donors, while some public TCRs were found in many individuals. According to a later analysis, most CMV-associated TCR beta chains appeared to be HLA-restricted, and the HLA associations seemed to be driven largely by CMV exposure. Presence/absence analyses assumed roughly uniform sequencing depth across donors, an assumption that may not hold. A further reported finding was that TCR beta sequences accurately predicted the HLA-A and HLA-B alleles for most subjects in the first cohort. In a later analysis, HLA-associated TCR beta chains were found to be more clonally expanded and to have lower generation probabilities than equally common non-associated chains. A later genetic analysis associated a missense DCLRE1C variant with V-gene and J-gene trimming of TCR beta chains, and an independent cohort replicated the association. Linkage disequilibrium might explain the correlated functional status among segregating V segments, but an unknown experimental factor could not be ruled out. HLA typing was unavailable for some donors at each locus, so association tests used only the typed subset. At a false discovery rate of 0.05, a later analysis linked 15,000 to 20,000 TCR beta sequences to specific HLA alleles. The study gave a list of more than 150 TCR beta chains associated with cytomegalovirus. When HLA alleles, especially DR and DQ, strongly co-occurred, attributing TCR associations to individual alleles was difficult. Compared with the roughly 700-donor mean, donors in an Asian-associated ancestry cluster had fewer N-insertions in productive TCRs, according to a later genetic analysis. According to a later analysis, TCR association rates differed among HLA loci, with DRB1 alleles showing the most associated TCRs and HLA-C alleles showing the fewest. For the cohort, immune exposure information was limited to CMV serostatus. In vitro tests confirmed that a few of the cytomegalovirus-associated TCR beta chains recognize cytomegalovirus antigens. A cluster of highly shared sequence variants was judged likely to represent a technical artifact of the sequencing pipeline. In an earlier analysis of a few hundred of the donors, most TCR beta V segments were observed in productive rearrangements about 87% or about 30% of the time, broadly matching IMGT annotations. In this cohort, only TCR beta chains were sequenced, and detectable features were limited by the absence of alpha or paired-chain data. Because counts were too low, fewer than 20 rarely observed V segments, including chromosome 9 orphons, were excluded from the earlier analysis of some 590 of the donors.

Library preparation employed the immunoSEQ multiplex PCR assay. A mixture of 60 forward primers for TCR Vbeta segments and 13 reverse primers for TCR Jbeta segments was used in the multiplex PCR. The CDR3 region of rearranged TCR beta genes was amplified from genomic DNA with a multiplex PCR assay. The amplified TCR beta libraries were sequenced on the Illumina HiSeq System as 87-base-pair reads. The authors' pipeline ran thus. A later analysis tallied around 82 million unique TCR beta chains across the 666 repertoires, and some 10 million of those chains were shared by two or more donors. A nearest-neighbor algorithm error-corrected the raw reads and collapsed the reads into unique sequences, merging closely related sequences to remove PCR and sequencing errors. To assign V, D and J gene segments, CDR3 sequences were aligned to IMGT reference sequences. Each retained sequence needed at least a six-nucleotide match to both a V gene segment and a J gene segment. Rearrangements were called productive when the CDR3 lacked stop codons and stayed in frame with V and J; all others were non-productive. CDR3 was defined according to IMGT convention as the region running from the second conserved V-encoded cysteine to the conserved J-encoded phenylalanine. The earlier analysis of 587 of the donors excluded sequences that lacked an unambiguous match to a single V gene segment. An earlier analysis of 587 of the donors called V segments functional above 56.7% productive rearrangements and segregating when the between-donor standard deviation exceeded 5%. A statistical classification framework was built for diagnosing cytomegalovirus status from the catalog of TCR beta chain sequences. V and J gene assignment, in a later analysis, came from comparing TCR nucleotide sequences with IMGT/GENE-DB human TR gene sequences. Using the TCRdist pipeline, a later analysis assigned CDR3 sequences along with most-parsimonious VDJ recombination scenarios. In a later analysis, each TCR beta chain was defined by its CDR3 amino acid sequence together with its V-gene family, and reads without a unique V-gene family were excluded. To address suspected cross-contamination and a sequencing artifact, a later analysis removed roughly 580 highly shared, low-generation-probability nucleotide sequences. In a later analysis, a clonal expansion index was calculated for each public chain from normalized within-repertoire ranks of inferred template counts. In a later analysis, generation probabilities were computed with a VDJ recombination model fitted to out-of-frame rearrangements, and the resulting probabilities were checked against IGoR. Hypergeometric tests were used in a later analysis to score TCR-TCR, TCR-HLA and TCR-CMV co-occurrence, with a repertoire-size bias correction applied to the TCR pairs. False discovery rates were estimated in a later analysis by permuting HLA or CMV assignments 20 times. A later analysis grouped co-occurring TCRs with DBSCAN, adding TCRdist sequence similarity when clustering within HLA-allele-positive subsets. For co-occurrence clustering, repertoires with fewer than 30,000 or more than 120,000 public chains were excluded, along with about five repertoires with anomalous nucleotide sharing. As stored in TCRdb, this immuneACCESS dataset retains in-frame rearrangements with V and J assigned. A fraction of the clones does not appear; measured against another copy, unresolved V genes explain less than half of the discrepancy, and the remainder lacks a known reason. D and trimming were read from the DNA, whereas the V and J calls and clone size are those reported in that table. This sample has 90,000 or so clones in its table, and over 70% of those were observed once. Roughly 2% of the sample is held by the ten biggest clonotypes.

The sequence derives from a boy younger than 18 in good health and CMV-seronegative. The sequenced sample consisted of PBMCs.

CDR3 reads: CATQGARSTEAFF. Here is the DNA: TGTGCCACCCAGGGGGCGCGGAGCACTGAAGCTTTCTTT. The chain links TRBV15 with TRBJ1-1; 8 nucleotides in the junction match TRBD1. CDR1 and CDR2, per the germline V gene (reference sequence), are LNHNV and YYDKDF. V has 8 bases trimmed and J has 4 bases trimmed; junction bases matching no gene number 6. The CDR3 runs 13 amino acids, cysteine and phenylalanine included. CDR3 DNA is the only sequence kept; it has 39 bases, read in frame from the first base.